These 8 T cell receptor beta chains were sequenced from one sample in a study of shared clonotypes between healthy human individuals. Here immunoSEQ multiplex PCR was the method, and the copy in TCRdb shows in-frame clones only, minus some. The sample records roughly 2.6 million clones, around nine tenths being singletons. The sequencing input was naive CD4+ T cells sorted from blood. The subset is: CD45RA+ positively selected. The source is a man aged 18 to 30 in good health.

V gene TRBV29-1 combines with J gene TRBJ1-1, with D tentatively TRBD1 (6 bases). From germline, CDR1 is SQVTM and CDR2 ANQGSEA. V lost 4 bases and J lost 0, with 9 bases in between. CDR3 length equals 13 residues. CDR3 in DNA: TGCAGCGTTGGCCCAGGGGTGAACACTGAAGCTTTCTTT. The encoded protein is CSVGPGVNTEAFF.

V usage is TRBV6-1 and J usage is TRBJ1-6; no definite D call. CDR1 is MNHNS and CDR2 is SASEGT in the germline V gene. Trimming removed 4 bases at V and 6 bases at J, with 10 bases between. The CDR3 spans 14 residues. The CDR3 DNA sequence: TGTGCCAGCAGTGGAACGACTGGTAATTCACCCCTCCACTTT. Encoded protein: CASSGTTGNSPLHF.

This clone was seen once. The chain uses TRBV10-1 and TRBJ2-7, with 9 positions matching TRBD1. This CDR3 region has 15 residues. Looked up from germline, CDR1 is WNHNN and CDR2 is SYGVQD (reference sequence). V dropped 10 bases and J dropped 6; count of bases not matched to a gene: 16. This chain's CDR3 is CATRRYWTGVLEQYF. The CDR3 nucleotides read TGCGCCACCAGGCGGTATTGGACAGGGGTTCTCGAGCAGTACTTC.

The chain uses TRBV7-9 and TRBJ1-4, with 8 bases fitting TRBD1. Germline CDR1 and CDR2: SEHNR and FQNEAQ (reference sequence). The CDR3 length is 15 residues. Trimming took 3 bases from V and 4 from J; bases not matched to a gene: 4. For the CDR3, the DNA is TGTGCCAGCAGCTTGCTTACAGGGGGTAATGAAAAACTGTTTTTT. Amino acid sequence: CASSLLTGGNEKLFF.

This clone was seen a handful of times. The V gene is TRBV2, the J gene TRBJ1-1, with 8 bases lining up with TRBD1. This CDR3 comprises 14 residues. V shed 7 bases, J shed 4 bases, and the junction held 8 bases outside the gene matches. Per the germline V gene, CDR1 is SNHLY and CDR2 is FYNNEI. CDR3 protein: CASTGQGVTTEAFF. The CDR3 DNA follows: TGTGCCAGCACCGGACAGGGTGTGACCACTGAAGCTTTCTTT.

The rearrangement links TRBV5-4 to TRBJ2-1; 12 positions agree with TRBD2. From germline, CDR1 is SGHNT and CDR2 YYREEE (reference sequence). CDR3 length: 16 amino acids. V lost 2 bases to trimming and J lost 6 bases; unmatched junction nucleotides: 6. CDR3 sequence: CASSLASGGAGNEQFF. The DNA of the CDR3 is TGTGCCAGCAGCTTAGCTAGCGGGGGGGCGGGCAATGAGCAGTTCTTC.

The rearrangement links TRBV6-5 to TRBJ2-7, with TRBD2 as a possible D gene (6 bases). Germline assignment: CDR1 MNHEY and CDR2 SVGAGI. V was pared by 0 bases and J by 2 bases, with 11 bases between. The CDR3 extends over 15 amino acids. The CDR3 DNA sequence: TGTGCCAGCAGTTACTCCGGGACTCCAACCTACGAGCAGTACTTC. This gives the protein CASSYSGTPTYEQYF.

This clone was observed a handful of times. This chain connects TRBV6-5 to TRBJ1-5, with D tentatively TRBD1 (6 bases). This CDR3 spans 14 amino acids. Trimming cost V 5 bases and J 3 bases, with 11 bases left between them. The germline gives CDR1 MNHEY, CDR2 SVGAGI. The chain's CDR3 is CASSADRNNQPQHF. CDR3 DNA sequence: TGTGCCAGCAGTGCCGACAGGAACAATCAGCCCCAGCATTTT.